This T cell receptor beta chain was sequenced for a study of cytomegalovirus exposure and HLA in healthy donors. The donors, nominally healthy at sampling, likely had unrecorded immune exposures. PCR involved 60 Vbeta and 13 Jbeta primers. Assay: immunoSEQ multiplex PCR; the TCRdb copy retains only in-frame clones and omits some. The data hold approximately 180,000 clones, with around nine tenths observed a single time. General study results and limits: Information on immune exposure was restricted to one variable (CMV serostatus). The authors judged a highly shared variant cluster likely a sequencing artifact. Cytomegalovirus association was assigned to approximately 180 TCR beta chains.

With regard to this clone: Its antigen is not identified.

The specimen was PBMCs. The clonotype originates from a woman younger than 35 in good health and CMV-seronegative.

The CDR3 spells CASSHGQGFMAGELFF. Written as DNA, the CDR3 is TGTGCCAGCAGCCACGGACAGGGGTTTATGGCCGGGGAGCTGTTTTTT. This chain connects TRBV4-2 to TRBJ2-2, with 9 bases lining up with TRBD1. There are 16 residues in the CDR3. The germline CDR1 and CDR2 sequences are LGHNA and YNFKEQ. V was clipped by 3 bases and J by 6 bases; unmatched bases: 8.